Below are 9 T cell receptor beta chains sequenced from a single sample in a study of blood T cell repertoires in COVID-19. Sequencing was performed with immunoSEQ multiplex PCR; in TCRdb, only in-frame clones are kept and a portion is missing. Of about 220,000 clones listed, roughly 80% are singletons. Material for sequencing was peripheral blood. These TCRs come from a human donor in a cohort sampled during active COVID-19.

The chain combines TRBV2 with TRBJ2-1; 10 nucleotides line up with TRBD2. Losses at the gene ends were 7 bases for V and 7 bases for J; bases not matched to a gene: 10. The CDR3 has 15 amino acids. Per germline, CDR1 SNHLY and CDR2 FYNNEI. For the CDR3, the DNA is TGTGCCAGCACTCCGGGACTAGCGCCGCTTAATGAGCAGTTCTTC. It codes for CASTPGLAPLNEQFF.

The chain links TRBV7-8 to TRBJ1-5; D gene ambiguous. V was trimmed by 3 bases and J by 1 base, leaving 4 bases between them. Germline values: CDR1 SGHVS, CDR2 FQNEAQ. The CDR3 runs 13 residues. The CDR3 spells CASSFTSNQPQHF. The CDR3 DNA sequence: TGTGCCAGCAGCTTTACAAGCAATCAGCCCCAGCATTTT.

V and J are TRBV3-1 (or the pseudogene TRBV3-2) and TRBJ2-7; 9 nucleotides line up with TRBD2. The germline gives CDR1 LGHDT, CDR2 YNNKEL (reference sequence). The J segment lost 4 bases and the V segment lost 4 bases, leaving 8 bases of the junction unmatched. The length of the CDR3 is 15 residues. CDR3 in amino acids: CASSLWTSAIYEQYF. In nucleotides, the CDR3 is TGTGCCAGCAGCCTTTGGACTAGCGCCATTTACGAGCAGTACTTC.

V is TRBV10-3 and J is TRBJ2-7; perhaps TRBD1 as D (5 bases). Trimming took off 0 bases at V and 0 bases at J, with 9 bases between the two ends. The germline CDR1 and CDR2 sequences are ENHRY and SYGVKD. The CDR3 loop spans 15 amino acids. CDR3 residues: CAISESGQGSYEQYF. DNA of the CDR3: TGTGCCATCAGTGAGTCTGGGCAGGGCTCCTACGAGCAGTACTTC.

This rearrangement joins TRBV7-8 to TRBJ2-7; maybe TRBD1 (5 bases). V dropped 1 base and J dropped 7 bases, with 11 bases sitting between them. The CDR3 is 13 amino acids. The germline V gene encodes CDR1 SGHVS and CDR2 FQNEAQ. CDR3 in DNA: TGTGCCAGCAGCTTAGGGGGCCTACTGGAGCAGTACTTC. The encoded protein is CASSLGGLLEQYF.

The rearrangement links TRBV6-2 or TRBV6-3 to TRBJ1-3; no reliable D call. Trimming took 2 bases from V and 0 from J, leaving 5 bases between them. In germline, CDR1 is MNHEY, CDR2 SVGEGT. The CDR3 is made up of 14 amino acids. The CDR3 sequence: CASSYHISGNTIYF. The CDR3 DNA follows: TGTGCCAGCAGTTACCACATCTCTGGAAACACCATATATTTT.

This clone occurred a few times. V is TRBV6-2 or TRBV6-3 and J is TRBJ2-7, with 8 bases that match TRBD2. The CDR3 loop spans 16 amino acids. The germline gives CDR1 MNHEY, CDR2 SVGEGT. V shed 0 bases and J 2 bases; nucleotides not matched to a gene: 6. The CDR3: CASSYSITSGTYEQYF. CDR3 DNA sequence: TGTGCCAGCAGTTACTCGATTACTAGCGGAACCTACGAGCAGTACTTC.

The chain is built from TRBV5-6 and TRBJ2-7; possible D gene TRBD2, 5 bases. Germline V gene sequence: CDR1 SGHDT, CDR2 YYEEEE. The germline V and J ends were trimmed by 1 base and 2 bases, with 10 bases remaining between them. The CDR3 is made up of 14 amino acids. The CDR3 loop is CASSLTDYPYEQYF. DNA of the CDR3: TGTGCCAGCAGCTTGACTGACTATCCCTACGAGCAGTACTTC.

The V gene is TRBV5-1, the J gene TRBJ1-2; 8 nucleotides line up with TRBD1. CDR1 SGHRS and CDR2 YFSETQ come from the germline V gene. Trimming cost V 3 bases and J 1 base; bases outside gene matches: 17. This CDR3 is 19 amino acids long. The chain's CDR3 is CASSWTPGTGISINYGYTF. In DNA form, the CDR3 reads TGCGCCAGCAGCTGGACGCCCGGGACAGGCATCAGTATTAACTATGGCTACACCTTC.